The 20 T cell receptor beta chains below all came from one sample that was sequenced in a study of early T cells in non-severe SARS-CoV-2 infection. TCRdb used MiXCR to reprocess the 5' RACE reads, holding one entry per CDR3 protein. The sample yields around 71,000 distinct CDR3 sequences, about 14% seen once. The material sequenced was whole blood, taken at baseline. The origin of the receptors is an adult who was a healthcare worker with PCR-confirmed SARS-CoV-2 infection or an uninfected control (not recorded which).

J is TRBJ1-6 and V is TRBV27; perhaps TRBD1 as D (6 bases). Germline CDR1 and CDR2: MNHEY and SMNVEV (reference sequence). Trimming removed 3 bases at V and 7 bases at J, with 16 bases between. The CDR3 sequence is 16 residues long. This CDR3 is CASSLVLGQGNSPLHF. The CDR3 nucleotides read TGTGCCAGCAGTTTGGTTCTGGGACAAGGAAATTCACCCCTCCACTTT.

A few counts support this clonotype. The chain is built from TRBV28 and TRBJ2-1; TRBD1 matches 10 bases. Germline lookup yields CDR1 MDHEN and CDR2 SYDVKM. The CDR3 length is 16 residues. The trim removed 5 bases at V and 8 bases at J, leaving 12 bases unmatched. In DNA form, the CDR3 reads TGTGCCAGCAGTCGAACGGACAGGGGGAGTTTGGATGAGCAGTTCTTC. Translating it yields CASSRTDRGSLDEQFF.

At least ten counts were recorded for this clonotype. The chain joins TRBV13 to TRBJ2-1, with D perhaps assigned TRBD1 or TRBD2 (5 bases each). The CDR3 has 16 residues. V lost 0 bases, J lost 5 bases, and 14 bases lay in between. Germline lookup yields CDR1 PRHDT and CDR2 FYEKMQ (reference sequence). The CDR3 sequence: CASSLGGGGPHNEQFF. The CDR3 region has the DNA TGTGCCAGCAGCTTAGGGGGTGGGGGACCCCACAATGAGCAGTTCTTC. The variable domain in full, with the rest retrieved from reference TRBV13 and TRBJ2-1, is AAGVIQSPRHLIKEKRETATLKCYPIPRHDTVYWYQQGPGQDPQFLISFYEKMQSDKGSIPDRFSAQQFSDYHSELNMSSLELGDSALYFCASSLGGGGPHNEQFFGPGTRLTVL.

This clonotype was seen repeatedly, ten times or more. As DNA, the CDR3 is TGCAGTGCTAGAGATAAACTAGCGGGAGGGCTGAGGAGGTATGAGCAGTTCTTC. Translating it yields CSARDKLAGGLRRYEQFF. The gene calls are TRBV20-1 and TRBJ2-1, with TRBD2 matching 13 bases. CDR3 size: 18 residues. Germline lookup yields CDR1 DFQATT and CDR2 SNEGSKA (reference sequence). After removal of 0 bases from V and 8 bases from J, the junction contained 13 bases not matched to a gene.

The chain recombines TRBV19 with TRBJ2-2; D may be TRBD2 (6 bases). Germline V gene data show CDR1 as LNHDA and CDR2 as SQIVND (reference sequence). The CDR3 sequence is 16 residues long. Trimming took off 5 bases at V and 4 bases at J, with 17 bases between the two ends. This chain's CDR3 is CASSLTGGMGTGELFF. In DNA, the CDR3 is TGTGCCAGTAGTCTGACCGGCGGGATGGGCACCGGGGAGCTGTTTTTT.

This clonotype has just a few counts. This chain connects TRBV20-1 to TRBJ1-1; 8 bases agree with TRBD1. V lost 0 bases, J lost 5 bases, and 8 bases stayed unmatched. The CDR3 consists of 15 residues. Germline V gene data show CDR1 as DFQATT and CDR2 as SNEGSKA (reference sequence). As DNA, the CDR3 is TGCAGTGCTAGAGATCGGACAGGGAGTTGGACTGAAGCTTTCTTT. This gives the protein CSARDRTGSWTEAFF.

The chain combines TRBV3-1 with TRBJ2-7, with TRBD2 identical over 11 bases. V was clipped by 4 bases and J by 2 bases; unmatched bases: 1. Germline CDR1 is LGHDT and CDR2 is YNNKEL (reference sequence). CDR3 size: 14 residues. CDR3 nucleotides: TGTGCCAGCAGCCGACTAGCGGGAACCTACGAGCAGTACTTC. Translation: CASSRLAGTYEQYF.

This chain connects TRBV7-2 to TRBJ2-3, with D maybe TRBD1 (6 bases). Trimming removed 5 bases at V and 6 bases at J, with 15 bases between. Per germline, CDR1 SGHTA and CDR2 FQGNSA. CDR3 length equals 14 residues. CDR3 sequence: CASSVDRSADTQYF. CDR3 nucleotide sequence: TGTGCCAGCAGCGTCGACAGGAGCGCGGATACGCAGTATTTT.

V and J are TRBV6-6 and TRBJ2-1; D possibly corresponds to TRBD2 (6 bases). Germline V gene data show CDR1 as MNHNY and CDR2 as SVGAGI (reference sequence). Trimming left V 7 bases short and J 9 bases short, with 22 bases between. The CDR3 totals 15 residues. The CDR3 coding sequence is TGTGCCAGCACCCCCGGGGGAGGAGCGGCCGGTGAGCAGTTCTTC. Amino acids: CASTPGGGAAGEQFF.

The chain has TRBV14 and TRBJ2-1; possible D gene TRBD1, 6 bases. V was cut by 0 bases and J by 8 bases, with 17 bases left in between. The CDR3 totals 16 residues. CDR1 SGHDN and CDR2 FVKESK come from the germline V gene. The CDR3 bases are TGTGCCAGCAGCCAAGATACCCCGTGGGGGCCCCATGAGCAGTTCTTC. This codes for CASSQDTPWGPHEQFF.

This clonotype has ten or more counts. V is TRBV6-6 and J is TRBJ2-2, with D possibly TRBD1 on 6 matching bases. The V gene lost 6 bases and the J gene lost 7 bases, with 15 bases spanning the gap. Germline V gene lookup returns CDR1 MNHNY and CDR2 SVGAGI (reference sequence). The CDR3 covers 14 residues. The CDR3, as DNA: TGTGCCAGCAGAGGGGGTTTCCAGGGCGGGGAGCTGTTTTTT. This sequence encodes CASRGGFQGGELFF.

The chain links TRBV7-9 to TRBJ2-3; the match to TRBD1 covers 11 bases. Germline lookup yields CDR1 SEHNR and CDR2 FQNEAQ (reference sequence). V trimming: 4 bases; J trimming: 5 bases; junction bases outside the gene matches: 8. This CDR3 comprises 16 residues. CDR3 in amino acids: CASSSSGQGAGDTQYF. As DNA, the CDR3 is TGTGCCAGCAGCTCCTCAGGACAGGGGGCAGGAGATACGCAGTATTTT.

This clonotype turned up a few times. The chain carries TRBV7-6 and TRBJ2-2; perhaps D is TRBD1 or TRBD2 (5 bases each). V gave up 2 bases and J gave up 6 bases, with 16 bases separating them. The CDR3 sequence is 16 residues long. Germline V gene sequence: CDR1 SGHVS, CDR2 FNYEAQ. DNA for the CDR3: TGTGCCAGCAGCTTAAGTCCGGGACGCCTCCCCGGGGAGCTGTTTTTT. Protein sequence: CASSLSPGRLPGELFF. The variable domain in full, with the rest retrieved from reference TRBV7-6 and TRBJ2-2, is GAGVSQSPRYKVTKRGQDVALRCDPISGHVSLYWYRQALGQGPEFLTYFNYEAQQDKSGLPNDRFSAERPEGSISTLTIQRTEQRDSAMYRCASSLSPGRLPGELFFGEGSRLTVL.

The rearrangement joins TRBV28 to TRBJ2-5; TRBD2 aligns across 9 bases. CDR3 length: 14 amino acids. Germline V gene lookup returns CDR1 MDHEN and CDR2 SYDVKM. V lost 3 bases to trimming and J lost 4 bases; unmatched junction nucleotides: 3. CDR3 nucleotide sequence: TGTGCCAGCAGTTTGCGGGGGGGCCCAGAGACCCAGTACTTC. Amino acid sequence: CASSLRGGPETQYF.

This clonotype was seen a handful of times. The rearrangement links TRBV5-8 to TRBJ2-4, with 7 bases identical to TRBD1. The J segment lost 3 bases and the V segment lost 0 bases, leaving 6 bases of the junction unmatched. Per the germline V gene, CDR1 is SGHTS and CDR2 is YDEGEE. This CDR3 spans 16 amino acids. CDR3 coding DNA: TGTGCCAGCAGCTTGGGACAGGGTTCGGTCAAAAACATTCAGTACTTC. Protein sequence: CASSLGQGSVKNIQYF. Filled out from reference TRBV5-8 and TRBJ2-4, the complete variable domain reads EAGVTQSPTHLIKTRGQQATLRCSPISGHTSVYWYQQALGLGLQFLLWYDEGEERNRGNFPPRFSGRQFPNYSSELNVNALELEDSALYLCASSLGQGSVKNIQYFGAGTRLSVL.

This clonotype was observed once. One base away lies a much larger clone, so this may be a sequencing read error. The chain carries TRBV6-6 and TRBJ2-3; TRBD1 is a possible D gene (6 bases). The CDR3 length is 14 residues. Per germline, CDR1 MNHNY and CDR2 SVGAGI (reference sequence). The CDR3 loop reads CASSYRGKTGTQYF. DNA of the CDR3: TGTGCCAGCAGTTACAGGGGGAAAACAGGTACGCAGTATTTT.

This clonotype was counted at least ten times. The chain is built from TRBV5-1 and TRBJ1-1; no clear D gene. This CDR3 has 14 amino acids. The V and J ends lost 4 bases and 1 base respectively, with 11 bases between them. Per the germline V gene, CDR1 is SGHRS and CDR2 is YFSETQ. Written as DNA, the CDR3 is TGCGCCAGCAGCCCCCAAGGAGGGAACACTGAAGCTTTCTTT. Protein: CASSPQGGNTEAFF.

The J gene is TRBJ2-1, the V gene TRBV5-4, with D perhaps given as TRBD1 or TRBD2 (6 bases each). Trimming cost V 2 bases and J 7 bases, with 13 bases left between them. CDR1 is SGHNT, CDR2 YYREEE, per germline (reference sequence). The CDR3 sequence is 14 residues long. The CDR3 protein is CASSFRGARNEQFF. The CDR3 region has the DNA TGTGCCAGCAGCTTTAGGGGGGCAAGGAATGAGCAGTTCTTC.

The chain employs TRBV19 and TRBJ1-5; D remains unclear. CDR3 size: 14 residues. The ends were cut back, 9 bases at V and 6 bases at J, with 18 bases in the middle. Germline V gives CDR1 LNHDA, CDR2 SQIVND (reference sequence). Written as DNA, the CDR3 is TGTGCCAGCCGCGGGGAGGGCTATATTCAGCCCCAGCATTTT. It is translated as CASRGEGYIQPQHF.

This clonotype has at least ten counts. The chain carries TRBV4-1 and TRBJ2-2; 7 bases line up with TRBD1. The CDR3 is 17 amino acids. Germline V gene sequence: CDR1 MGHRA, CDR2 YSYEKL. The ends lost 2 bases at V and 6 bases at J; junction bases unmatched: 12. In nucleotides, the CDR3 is TGCGCCAGCAGCCAACTCTTTCGGGGACAGAGGCCCGGGGAGCTGTTTTTT. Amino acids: CASSQLFRGQRPGELFF.